This T cell receptor beta chain was sequenced during a study of OX40 agonist ivuxolimab in advanced cancers. About the study: Earlier treatment with anti-PD-1, anti-PD-L1 or anti-CTLA-4 was permitted, and about 40% had received some. Partial responses were recorded for three patients, including one with hepatocellular carcinoma and two with cutaneous melanoma.

The CDR3 runs to 15 residues. Per the germline V gene, CDR1 is SQVTM and CDR2 is ANQGSEA. V lost 1 base to trimming and J lost 3 bases, with 14 bases between them. The assay was immunoSEQ multiplex PCR, and TCRdb's table has in-frame clones only and misses some. The table records about 53,000 clones, 80% to 90% of them present only once. This TCR came from an adult with an advanced solid tumor such as melanoma, head and neck, liver or kidney cancer. The starting material was CD4+ or CD8+ T cells sorted from blood, obtained in a trial of the OX40 agonist ivuxolimab. The V gene is TRBV29-1, the J gene TRBJ2-3; the D gene could be TRBD1 or TRBD2 (5 bases each). The DNA for the CDR3 is TGCAGCGTTGAAGCAACGGGGCGCGGGACAGATACGCAGTATTTT. As protein: CSVEATGRGTDTQYF.